This entry concerns a single TCR beta chain. Its antigen is not known. From germline, CDR1 is SGDLS and CDR2 YYNGEE. J gave up 5 bases and V 6 bases, and 8 bases lay outside the gene matches. The CDR3 sequence is 14 residues long. The record originates from a study of shared clonotypes between healthy human individuals. Across the whole study: The cohort comprised a couple of women and a few men. Their ages spanned 18 to 49 years. Study-wide findings and caveats: Memory subsets generally showed smaller estimated richness than naive subsets did.

Naive CD8 cells, CD45RO-negative and positively selected for CCR7, excluded terminally differentiated effector memory CD45RA+ cells. Some clones are missing from TCRdb's copy, which holds only in-frame ones; the method was immunoSEQ multiplex PCR. Of around 1,900,000 clones listed, just under 95% are singletons. The chain couples TRBV9 to TRBJ2-3, with TRBD2 matching over 8 bases. The sequencing sample was made of naive CD8+ T cells from PBMCs. The source is a young man in good health. Some clones in this sample may be carry-over from other donors' samples. The CDR3 DNA follows: TGTGCCAGCAATTCAAACAGCGGGAGAGATACGCAGTATTTT. Translated: CASNSNSGRDTQYF.